This T cell receptor beta chain derives from a study of brain T cells in children with intractable seizures. As to this clone: Its antigen is not identified.

Only cases whose brain tissue showed the highest T cell transcript signatures were sequenced. Pre-surgery treatment included at least one anti-epileptic drug. Sequencing used immunoSEQ multiplex PCR; TCRdb keeps in-frame clones, though not all of them. The table shows approximately 23,000 clones, with 90% to 95% occurring only once. Losses at the gene ends were 3 bases for V and 1 base for J; bases not matched to a gene: 1. The CDR3 contains 15 residues. CDR1 and CDR2 (germline): SGHTA, FQGTGA. The study's findings and limits: Clones missing pre-surgery may reflect undersampling of that blood sample.

The sequencing used peripheral blood, collected at surgery. This clonotype was obtained from a boy aged 10-17 years with focal cortical dysplasia and intractable seizures. J is TRBJ2-1 and V is TRBV7-3, with 9 bases aligning to TRBD2. The CDR3 region has the DNA TGTGCCAGCAGCTTTAGCGGGAGTTCCTACAATGAGCAGTTCTTC. This gives the protein CASSFSGSSYNEQFF.